The 15 T cell receptor beta chains in this list originate from one sample, sequenced in a study of shared clonotypes between healthy human individuals (dated by TCRdb to the early 2020s). The library was produced with the immunoSEQ multiplex PCR assay. TCRdb mirrors the immuneACCESS table, restricted to in-frame sequences. Some clones are absent from its copies; in checked studies, under half trace to an unresolved V gene, and the reason for the others is unknown. For this sample there are approximately 2.5 million clones; 85% to 95% appear just once. The biggest ten clones account for 0.13% to 0.15% of the sample. The sample comprised naive CD4+ T cells sorted from blood. The label giving this sample's cell subset or site can be read as: CD45RA+ positively selected. Receptors were obtained from a man aged 18 to 29 in good health.

This clone was seen a handful of times. This sequence joins TRBV10-2 and TRBJ1-5; 7 positions match TRBD1. Germline V gives CDR1 WSHSY, CDR2 SAAADI. J lost 3 bases, V lost 10 bases, and 9 bases had no gene match. This CDR3 comprises 14 residues. The DNA of the CDR3 is TGCGCCACCCTGGACAGGACCCTCAATCAGCCCCAGCATTTT. This gives the protein CATLDRTLNQPQHF.

The rearrangement joins TRBV11-2 to TRBJ2-3; D gene unclear. Germline CDR1 reads SGHAT; CDR2 reads FQNNGV. The germline V and J ends were trimmed by 3 bases and 6 bases, with 13 bases remaining between them. The CDR3 is made up of 14 amino acids. CDR3 DNA sequence: TGTGCCAGCAGCTTCCGACTTGAGTCCGATACGCAGTATTTT. Encoded protein: CASSFRLESDTQYF.

The chain couples TRBV25-1 to TRBJ1-6; maybe TRBD1 (5 bases). The CDR3 contains 14 residues. V was pared by 8 bases and J by 9 bases, with 17 bases between. The V gene's germline CDR1 is MGHDK and CDR2 SYGVNS. The CDR3 reads CASGPPGRTSPLHF. The DNA for the CDR3 is TGTGCCAGCGGTCCCCCGGGACGAACTTCACCCCTCCACTTT.

As concerns this clone: In the same sample, other DNA sequences code for this CDR3. The V call is TRBV5-1, the J call TRBJ2-6; 8 nucleotides align to TRBD1. The V segment lost 0 bases and the J segment 1 base; nucleotides outside the gene matches: 6. The germline V gene has CDR1 SGHRS and CDR2 YFSETQ. The CDR3 contains 18 residues. CDR3 region: CASSLAGTGESGANVLTF. As DNA, the CDR3 is TGCGCCAGCAGCTTGGCCGGGACAGGTGAATCTGGGGCCAACGTCCTGACTTTC.

Here the CDR3 DNA reads TGTGCCAGCAGCCCCGTAGGGGCTAGCGGGGTGGGGGAGACCCAGTACTTC. Translating it yields CASSPVGASGVGETQYF. The chain combines TRBV4-2 with TRBJ2-5; 9 positions match TRBD2. The V gene end was trimmed by 4 bases and the J gene end by 5 bases; junction bases not matched to a gene: 14. CDR1 is LGHNA, CDR2 YNFKEQ, per germline. The length of the CDR3 is 17 residues.

The rearrangement links TRBV5-4 to TRBJ1-6, with TRBD1 identical over 7 bases. The CDR3 extends over 15 amino acids. V shed 4 bases, J shed 7 bases, and the junction held 8 bases outside the gene matches. Germline V gene data show CDR1 as SGHNT and CDR2 as YYREEE (reference sequence). The CDR3 reads CASSQGGGSNSPLHF. For the CDR3, the DNA is TGTGCCAGCAGCCAGGGAGGGGGCAGCAATTCACCCCTCCACTTT.

V and J are TRBV5-1 and TRBJ2-7; 8 nucleotides match TRBD1. V lost 7 bases and J lost 6; bases outside the gene matches: 6. Germline CDR1 is SGHRS and CDR2 is YFSETQ. The CDR3 is 12 residues long. The CDR3 DNA sequence: TGCGCCAGCGGCCAGGGGGCGGGCGAGCAGTACTTC. The encoded protein is CASGQGAGEQYF.

The gene calls are TRBV11-2 and TRBJ2-7; 9 bases align to TRBD1. Germline lookup yields CDR1 SGHAT and CDR2 FQNNGV. The V gene end was trimmed by 0 bases and the J gene end by 5 bases; junction bases not matched to a gene: 5. This CDR3 comprises 15 residues. The CDR3 loop is CASSLDWTGVNEQYF. The CDR3 DNA reads TGTGCCAGCAGCTTAGATTGGACAGGGGTAAACGAGCAGTACTTC.

This chain uses TRBV4-1 with TRBJ1-5; D not resolved. With 0 bases removed from V and 0 bases from J, the gap between germline ends came to 9 bases. The CDR3 covers 16 residues. Germline CDR1 MGHRA, CDR2 YSYEKL. This CDR3 reads CASSQEGERSNQPQHF. CDR3 nucleotides: TGCGCCAGCAGCCAAGAGGGAGAGCGTAGCAATCAGCCCCAGCATTTT.

Comments on this clone: The same CDR3 can be traced to other DNA sequences in this sample. The rearrangement joins TRBV10-3 to TRBJ2-1; D unclear. This CDR3 contains 12 residues. The germline gives CDR1 ENHRY, CDR2 SYGVKD. The V and J ends lost 2 bases and 7 bases respectively, with 6 bases between them. The CDR3 DNA sequence: TGTGCCATCAGTGAGACTCGGAATGAGCAGTTCTTC. This gives the protein CAISETRNEQFF.

The chain couples TRBV7-8 to TRBJ2-1, with 8 bases fitting TRBD2. The CDR3 runs to 17 residues. Germline V gives CDR1 SGHVS, CDR2 FQNEAQ. V was clipped by 6 bases and J by 0 bases; unmatched bases: 10. The CDR3 nucleotides are TGTGCCAGCAGTCCCCGGGTAGCGGGGAGCTCCTACAATGAGCAGTTCTTC. This sequence encodes CASSPRVAGSSYNEQFF.

The chain links TRBV6-1 to TRBJ2-1, with D perhaps TRBD1 (5 bases). CDR3 length equals 15 residues. CDR1 and CDR2 (germline): MNHNS, SASEGT. The V and J ends lost 7 bases and 0 bases respectively, with 13 bases between them. In nucleotides, the CDR3 is TGTGCCAGCACCTGGACATTTAGCTCCTACAATGAGCAGTTCTTC. This gives the protein CASTWTFSSYNEQFF.

The genes are TRBV27 and TRBJ1-1; 7 bases map to TRBD1. From germline, CDR1 is MNHEY and CDR2 SMNVEV (reference sequence). V was clipped by 5 bases and J by 0 bases; unmatched bases: 12. The CDR3 contains 17 residues. CDR3: CASSTQTGLGMNTEAFF. CDR3 nucleotides: TGTGCCAGCAGTACTCAGACAGGGTTGGGGATGAACACTGAAGCTTTCTTT.

The rearrangement links TRBV19 to TRBJ2-7; D ambiguous. From germline, CDR1 is LNHDA and CDR2 SQIVND (reference sequence). This CDR3 has 13 amino acids. Trimming took off 8 bases at V and 3 bases at J, with 14 bases between the two ends. This chain's CDR3 is CASADVDGYEQYF. In nucleotides, the CDR3 is TGTGCCAGTGCCGACGTGGACGGCTACGAGCAGTACTTC.

On this clone: This same CDR3 is encoded by further DNA sequences in the sample. The CDR3 spells CASSLAAGAYEQYF. In nucleotides, the CDR3 is TGCGCCAGCAGCTTGGCCGCAGGGGCCTACGAGCAGTACTTC. The genes are TRBV5-1 and TRBJ2-7, with D possibly matching TRBD1 (6 bases). V was trimmed by 0 bases and J by 2 bases, leaving 9 bases between them. Per germline, CDR1 SGHRS and CDR2 YFSETQ. The CDR3 length is 14 residues. Supplemented by reference TRBV5-1 and TRBJ2-7, the full variable domain reads KAGVTQTPRYLIKTRGQQVTLSCSPISGHRSVSWYQQTPGQGLQFLFEYFSETQRNKGNFPGRFSGRQFSNSRSEMNVSTLELGDSALYLCASSLAAGAYEQYFGPGTRLTVT.